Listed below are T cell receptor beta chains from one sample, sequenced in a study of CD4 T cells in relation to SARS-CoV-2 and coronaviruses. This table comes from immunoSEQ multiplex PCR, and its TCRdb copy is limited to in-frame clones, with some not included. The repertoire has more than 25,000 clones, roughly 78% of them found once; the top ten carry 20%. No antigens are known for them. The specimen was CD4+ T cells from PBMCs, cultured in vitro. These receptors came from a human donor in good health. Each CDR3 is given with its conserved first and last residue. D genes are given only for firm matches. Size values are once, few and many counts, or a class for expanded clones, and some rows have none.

TGTGCCAGCAGTTCTCTTTGGGAAGCTTTCTTT CASSSLWEAFF few - TRBJ1-1 11 TRBV12-3/TRBV12-4
TGTGCCAGCACCCGGAGGGGACAGGGCTATGGCTACACCTTC CASTRRGQGYGYTF - TRBD1 TRBJ1-2 14 TRBV7-9
TGTGCCAGCAGTATCCCCGGCGGACCAAATCAGCCCCAGCATTTT CASSIPGGPNQPQHF - - TRBJ1-5 15 TRBV6-6
TGTGCCAGCCGAAAAACAGGAGATCAAGAGACCCAGTACTTC CASRKTGDQETQYF - - TRBJ2-5 14 TRBV19
TGCGCCAGCAGCCAGGCTTCCGGGGGTCGCCCTGAAGCTTTCTTT CASSQASGGRPEAFF - - TRBJ1-1 15 TRBV4-1
TGCGCCAGCAGTGAGTCGACGGGGGGCCTCACAGATACGCAGTATTTT CASSESTGGLTDTQYF few - TRBJ2-3 16 TRBV10-1
TGTGCCAGCAGCCCGCCGGGACAGGGGGCTGAAAAACTGTTTTTT CASSPPGQGAEKLFF - TRBD1 TRBJ1-4 15 TRBV6-5
TGTGCCAGCAGAGGACAGGGGGCGATGGGCAATCAGCCCCAGCATTTT CASRGQGAMGNQPQHF - TRBD1 TRBJ1-5 16 TRBV2
TGTGCCAGCAACCCGATCGGGAGAAAAACTGAAGCTTTCTTT CASNPIGRKTEAFF - - TRBJ1-1 14 TRBV28
TGCGCCAGCAGCCAAGGACATGGGACGAACACTGAAGCTTTCTTT CASSQGHGTNTEAFF - - TRBJ1-1 15 TRBV4-1
TGTGCCAGCAGCTTAGACGGGGGGATAGTCGAAAAACTGTTTTTT CASSLDGGIVEKLFF - - TRBJ1-4 15 TRBV7-2
TGTGCCAGCAGTTTGGGAGTCTACGAGCAGTACTTC CASSLGVYEQYF - - TRBJ2-7 12 TRBV28
TGCGCCAGCAGCTTGTTTGCTAGCGGGAGTGTTAAAGAGACCCAGTACTTC CASSLFASGSVKETQYF - TRBD2 TRBJ2-5 17 TRBV5-1
TGTGCCAGCAGCCAAGAACAGGACGAGCAGTACTTC CASSQEQDEQYF few - TRBJ2-7 12 TRBV3-1/TRBV3-2
TGCGCCAGCAGCCAAGATGATACAGTGAACTCCTACGAGCAGTACTTC CASSQDDTVNSYEQYF - - TRBJ2-7 16 TRBV4-3
TGTGCCAGCAGACCGGGAGGGACAGATACGCAGTATTTT CASRPGGTDTQYF - TRBD2 TRBJ2-3 13 TRBV6-1
TGCGCCAGCAGCTCAGGACCAGACAGGAGTAATCCTCCCCTCCACTTT CASSSGPDRSNPPLHF once - TRBJ1-6 16 TRBV5-1
TGTGCCAGCAGCTTAGGGGCAGCGGGGAGACGCACAGATACGCAGTATTTT CASSLGAAGRRTDTQYF - TRBD2 TRBJ2-3 17 TRBV11-2
TGTGCCAGCAGTCCCTTCCTGGCAGGAGCTAGCACAGATACGCAGTATTTT CASSPFLAGASTDTQYF - - TRBJ2-3 17 TRBV28
TGTGCCAGCAGCCTATGGGACCGAGCTAACTATGGCTACACCTTC CASSLWDRANYGYTF once - TRBJ1-2 15 TRBV5-8
TGTGCCAGCTCGGACAGGGGGCTAGGTGGAGCTTTCTTT CASSDRGLGGAFF - TRBD1 TRBJ1-1 13 TRBV6-5
TGTGCCAGCCCCCCCCGCCCCAGGAACTATAGCAATCAGCCCCAGCATTTT CASPPRPRNYSNQPQHF - - TRBJ1-5 17 TRBV27
TGTGCCAGTAGTGCCCGGGGGACAGGGGTGAGGGAGCAGTACTTC CASSARGTGVREQYF - TRBD1 TRBJ2-7 15 TRBV19
TGCGCCAGCAGCTTGACAGGGGATGCCTATGGCTACACCTTC CASSLTGDAYGYTF - TRBD1 TRBJ1-2 14 TRBV5-1
TGTGCCAGCAGCGGGGGCATATCTGGGGCCAACGTCCTGACTTTC CASSGGISGANVLTF - - TRBJ2-6 15 TRBV6-6
TGTGCCAGCAGCGCGGGACAGGGTGGAAACACCATATATTTT CASSAGQGGNTIYF - TRBD1 TRBJ1-3 14 TRBV9